These 16 T cell receptor beta chains came from one sample sequenced in a study of regulatory T cells in long-lasting Graves disease. As to time point: persistent/refractory GD, antithyroid drugs over 5 years with positive TRAb. Generation of the TCR library employed RNA extracted from PBMCs. Arm-PCR of CDR3 regions and iRepertoire HTBI primers were used to build TCR beta libraries. Via MiXCR, TCRdb re-called the multiplex PCR reads, giving one row per CDR3 protein. Among approximately 470,000 distinct CDR3 sequences, less than 25% were seen once, and the ten largest hold about 8.3%. The sample was peripheral blood mononuclear cells (PBMCs), taken when the disease was refractory, from a patient treated with antithyroid drugs. The source of these receptors is a female donor with Graves disease.

This clonotype came up a few times. The chain uses TRBV18 and TRBJ2-7; 7 positions agree with TRBD2. The CDR3 runs 16 residues. After removal of 2 bases from V and 6 bases from J, the junction contained 13 bases not matched to a gene. Germline V CDR1 and CDR2: KGHSH, LQKENI. The CDR3 region has the DNA TGTGCCAGCTCACCAGGCAGAGGGTTATTAGCGGGCGAGCAGTACTTC. Protein product: CASSPGRGLLAGEQYF.

The chain carries TRBV28 and TRBJ1-1; no definite D call. Looked up from germline, CDR1 is MDHEN and CDR2 is SYDVKM. The CDR3 contains 14 residues. V lost 3 bases and J lost 0, with 8 bases in between. DNA for the CDR3: TGTGCCAGCAGTTTTACCAGACTGAACACTGAAGCTTTCTTT. Protein sequence: CASSFTRLNTEAFF.

This clonotype was seen repeatedly, ten times or more. The chain is built from TRBV28 and TRBJ2-6, with a tentative D call TRBD2 (6 bases). This CDR3 is 17 amino acids long. Germline V CDR1 and CDR2: MDHEN, SYDVKM. The germline V and J ends were trimmed by 5 bases and 0 bases, with 14 bases remaining between them. The CDR3 region is CASSPGTGSSGANVLTF. The CDR3 DNA sequence: TGTGCCAGCAGTCCGGGGACTGGGAGCTCTGGGGCCAACGTCCTGACTTTC. The full variable domain, completed using reference TRBV28 and TRBJ2-6, is DVKVTQSSRYLVKRTGEKVFLECVQDMDHENMFWYRQDPGLGLRLIYFSYDVKMKEKGDIPEGYSVSREKKERFSLILESASTNQTSMYLCASSPGTGSSGANVLTFGAGSRLTVL.

The chain links TRBV6-2 or TRBV6-3 to TRBJ2-7; D call uncertain. Germline CDR1 reads MNHEY; CDR2 reads SVGEGT. Deletions cut 0 bases from V and 3 bases from J, with 6 bases between. The CDR3 loop spans 13 amino acids. The CDR3 reads CASSYSDDYEQYF. The CDR3 DNA reads TGTGCCAGCAGTTACTCGGACGACTACGAGCAGTACTTC.

This clonotype was found many times. V gene TRBV6-1 combines with J gene TRBJ1-1; no clear D gene. Trimming stripped 8 bases from V and 4 bases from J, with 14 bases between. Per the germline V gene, CDR1 is MNHNS and CDR2 is SASEGT. The CDR3 sequence is 13 residues long. The CDR3 sequence is CASELGIGTEAFF. The CDR3 DNA sequence: TGTGCCAGCGAACTGGGGATTGGCACTGAAGCTTTCTTT.

This chain uses TRBV5-4 with TRBJ2-7; D is undetermined. Trimming pared 0 bases from V and 6 bases from J, leaving 7 bases between. The CDR3 covers 12 residues. Germline V gene lookup returns CDR1 SGHNT and CDR2 YYREEE (reference sequence). CDR3: CASSLGKSEQYF. The DNA for the CDR3 is TGTGCCAGCAGCTTGGGCAAATCCGAGCAGTACTTC.

For this clonotype: An end of the junction does not agree with germline; a read error may underlie this. The chain uses TRBV5-6 and TRBJ1-4, with TRBD1 as a possible D gene (5 bases). The CDR3 is 15 amino acids. Germline CDR1 SGHDT, CDR2 YYEEEE. The CDR3 DNA reads TGTGCCTGCAGCTTGTTGGGGGGGGATAATGAAAAACTGTTTTTT. Its translation: CACSLLGGDNEKLFF.

This clonotype was found many times. This rearrangement joins TRBV7-8 to TRBJ2-7; D is unresolved. This CDR3 is 15 amino acids long. From germline, CDR1 is SGHVS and CDR2 FQNEAQ. The ends were cut back, 2 bases at V and 4 bases at J, with 15 bases in the middle. The CDR3 DNA follows: TGTGCCAGCAGCTTAAGCCCCGGTCGAAAGTACGAGCAGTACTTC. Translated: CASSLSPGRKYEQYF.

The rearrangement links TRBV10-3 to TRBJ2-7, with D possibly being TRBD1 (6 bases). Trimming pared 10 bases from V and 0 bases from J, leaving 19 bases between. The germline CDR1 and CDR2 sequences are ENHRY and SYGVKD. The CDR3 runs 15 residues. CDR3 sequence (DNA): TGTGCCAGTGTGAGATCGGGACACAACTCCTACGAGCAGTACTTC. Protein sequence: CASVRSGHNSYEQYF.

This clonotype was seen many times. This chain uses TRBV7-2 with TRBJ1-5, with TRBD1 identical over 8 bases. Per the germline V gene, CDR1 is SGHTA and CDR2 is FQGNSA. The CDR3 runs to 17 residues. The V and J ends lost 4 bases and 1 base, in that order; junction bases with no gene match: 9. In DNA form, the CDR3 reads TGTGCCAGCAGCTCTCAAACGGACAGGGCGAGCAATCAGCCCCAGCATTTT. Amino acids: CASSSQTDRASNQPQHF.

This clonotype was seen more than once but under ten times. This may arise from a read error, as a much more abundant clone is one base away. This sequence joins TRBV7-2 and TRBJ1-1; D is undetermined. CDR3 length equals 11 residues. CDR1 is SGHTA and CDR2 is FQGNSA in the germline V gene. Deletions cut 10 bases from V and 0 bases from J, with 6 bases between. CDR3 sequence (DNA): TGTGCCACCAGATTGAACACTGAAGCTTTCTTT. The encoded protein is CATRLNTEAFF.

V gene TRBV3-1 combines with J gene TRBJ1-1; perhaps TRBD1 as D (6 bases). V lost 4 bases and J lost 0, with 12 bases in between. The V gene's germline CDR1 is LGHDT and CDR2 YNNKEL (reference sequence). The CDR3 runs 15 residues. The CDR3 coding sequence is TGTGCCAGCAGCCGACAGGAATTAATGAACACTGAAGCTTTCTTT. Residues: CASSRQELMNTEAFF.

This clonotype came up a few times. The gene calls are TRBV4-3 and TRBJ1-5; D perhaps matches TRBD1 (5 bases). Trimming removed 1 base from V and 3 bases from J, with 13 bases in between. The CDR3 runs to 16 residues. CDR1 is LGHNA and CDR2 is YSLEER in the germline V gene. CDR3 in amino acids: CASSQGGERDNQPQHF. In nucleotides, the CDR3 is TGCGCCAGCAGCCAAGGAGGGGAAAGGGACAATCAGCCCCAGCATTTT.

Remarks on this clonotype: A read error may be the cause here, since a much bigger clone is one base away. This chain joins TRBV6-1 and TRBJ2-7; tentative D call: TRBD1 (5 bases). V gave up 7 bases and J gave up 3 bases, with 13 bases separating them. CDR1 is MNHNS and CDR2 is SASEGT in the germline V gene. CDR3 length: 13 amino acids. The chain's CDR3 is CASNVQDRYEQYF. CDR3 bases: TGTGCCAGCAATGTACAGGACCGCTACGAGCAGTACTTC.

This clonotype was observed a few times. The chain is built from TRBV30 and TRBJ2-7, with a weak D call TRBD1 (6 bases). This CDR3 contains 15 residues. The germline V and J ends were trimmed by 2 bases and 4 bases, with 18 bases remaining between them. Germline CDR1 and CDR2: GTSNPN and SVGIG (reference sequence). This CDR3 reads CAWSLGDRSVYEQYF. The CDR3 bases are TGTGCCTGGAGTCTAGGCGACAGGTCTGTGTACGAGCAGTACTTC.

This chain connects TRBV6-5 to TRBJ1-6, with a tentative D call TRBD1 (6 bases). This CDR3 has 14 residues. V lost 4 bases and J lost 7, with 11 bases in between. CDR1 and CDR2 from the germline V gene are MNHEY and SVGAGI. The CDR3 bases are TGTGCCAGCAGTTGGGGGGCGCGGAATTCACCCCTCCACTTT. It encodes CASSWGARNSPLHF.